The entry below describes one TCR beta chain. This specimen comes from a study of control samples from healthy donors and cancer patients. Germline loops: CDR1 MNHEY, CDR2 SMNVEV (reference sequence). The CDR3 has 15 amino acids. V shed 5 bases and J 9 bases; nucleotides not matched to a gene: 7. Sequencing was performed with immunoSEQ multiplex PCR; in TCRdb, only in-frame clones are kept and a portion is missing. The sample gives around 93,000 clones, around nine tenths of which show up once; 12% to 15% is in the top ten. The specimen sequenced was blood. This rearrangement joins TRBV27 to TRBJ2-1, with 13 bases matching TRBD2. The receptor was isolated from a man aged 25-40 years in good health. This chain's CDR3 is CASSRTSGSRVEQFF. The CDR3 DNA follows: TGTGCCAGCAGTCGGACTAGCGGGAGCAGGGTTGAGCAGTTCTTC.